This T cell receptor (beta chain) stems from a study of T cell responses to AZD1222 COVID-19 vaccine. General study results and limits: Spike-specific TCR breadth and depth grew following two AZD1222 doses. The sample set comprised mostly white British donors with more females, and clonal diversity was possibly underestimated.

The protocol was immunoSEQ multiplex PCR, while the TCRdb copy is restricted to in-frame clones and leaves out a portion. The sample yields about 46,000 clones, about 90% seen once. Second-dose schedules of about 4 or about 12 weeks were combined. The CDR3 consists of 16 residues. For this clone: Antigen specificity is unknown.

The origin of this receptor is an adult who received the AZD1222 COVID-19 vaccine. This specimen consisted of peripheral blood, obtained 28 days after the second AZD1222 dose. J is TRBJ2-1 and V is TRBV21-1; the D call TRBD2 from the table was never checked on the DNA. TRBV21-1 is annotated as a pseudogene. CDR3 coding DNA: TGTGCCAGCAGCAAGGGACCTCTCAGCGGGAGCAATGAGCAGTTCTTC. This translates into CASSKGPLSGSNEQFF.